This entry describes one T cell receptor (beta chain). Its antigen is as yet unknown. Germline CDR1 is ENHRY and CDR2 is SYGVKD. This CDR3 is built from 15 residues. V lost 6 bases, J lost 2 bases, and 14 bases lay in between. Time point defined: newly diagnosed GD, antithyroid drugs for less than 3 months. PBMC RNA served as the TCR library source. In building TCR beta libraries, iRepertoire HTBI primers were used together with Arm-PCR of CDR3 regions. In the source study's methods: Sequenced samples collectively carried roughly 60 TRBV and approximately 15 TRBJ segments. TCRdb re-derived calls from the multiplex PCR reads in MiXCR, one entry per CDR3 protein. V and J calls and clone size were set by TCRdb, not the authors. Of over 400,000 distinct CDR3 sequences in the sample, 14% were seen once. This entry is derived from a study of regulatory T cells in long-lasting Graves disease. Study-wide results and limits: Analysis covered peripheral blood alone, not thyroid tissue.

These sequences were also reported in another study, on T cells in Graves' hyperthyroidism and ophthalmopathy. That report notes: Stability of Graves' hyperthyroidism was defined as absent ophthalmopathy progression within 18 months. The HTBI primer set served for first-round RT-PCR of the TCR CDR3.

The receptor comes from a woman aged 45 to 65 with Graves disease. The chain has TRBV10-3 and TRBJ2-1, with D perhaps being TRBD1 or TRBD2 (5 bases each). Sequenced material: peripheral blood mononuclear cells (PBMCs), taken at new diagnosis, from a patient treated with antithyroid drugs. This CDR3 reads CAISGTRGPYNEQFF. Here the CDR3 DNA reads TGTGCCATCAGCGGCACTAGGGGCCCCTACAATGAGCAGTTCTTC.